A single sample gave rise to the 10 T cell receptor beta chains below, sequenced in a study of T cell responses to AZD1222 COVID-19 vaccine. Libraries were prepared by immunoSEQ multiplex PCR; TCRdb keeps only in-frame clonotypes and omits some of them. The table includes 45,000 to 60,000 clones, about 85% detected once. Source: peripheral blood, taken on day 0 of AZD1222 vaccination. The receptor set was obtained from an adult in good health.

The CDR3, as DNA: TGTGCCAGCAGACAGGGGGTCGCAGATACGCAGTATTTT. Protein: CASRQGVADTQYF. This rearrangement joins TRBV28 to TRBJ2-3, with 8 nucleotides matching TRBD1. The J segment lost 4 bases and the V segment lost 6 bases, leaving 3 bases of the junction unmatched. This CDR3 has 13 residues. Germline CDR1 reads MDHEN; CDR2 reads SYDVKM.

The chain is built from TRBV19 and TRBJ2-7, with 10 bases identical to TRBD1. The ends lost 5 bases at V and 7 bases at J; junction bases unmatched: 14. Germline loops: CDR1 LNHDA, CDR2 SQIVND (reference sequence). This CDR3 has 16 amino acids. CDR3 coding DNA: TGTGCCAGTAGTGTCCGTACCGGGACAGGGGAAGGAGAGCAGTACTTC. It specifies CASSVRTGTGEGEQYF.

V is TRBV19 and J is TRBJ2-7; TRBD1 is a possible D gene (6 bases). CDR1 is LNHDA and CDR2 is SQIVND in the germline V gene (reference sequence). V gave up 3 bases and J gave up 3 bases, with 12 bases separating them. This CDR3 contains 14 residues. The CDR3 nucleotides are TGTGCCAGTAGTATCCGGACAGACCTCTACGAGCAGTACTTC. Residues: CASSIRTDLYEQYF. The full variable domain, with the rest looked up from reference TRBV19 and TRBJ2-7, is DGGITQSPKYLFRKEGQNVTLSCEQNLNHDAMYWYRQDPGQGLRLIYYSQIVNDFQKGDIAEGYSVSREKKESFPLTVTSAQKNPTAFYLCASSIRTDLYEQYFGPGTRLTVT.

The chain recombines TRBV6-6 with TRBJ1-1; 8 bases agree with TRBD1. Germline V gene lookup returns CDR1 MNHNY and CDR2 SVGAGI (reference sequence). V shed 7 bases, J shed 5 bases, and the junction held 6 bases outside the gene matches. The CDR3 covers 13 residues. The CDR3 region has the DNA TGTGCCAGCACCATACAGGGGGAAACTGAAGCTTTCTTT. Its translation is CASTIQGETEAFF.

The chain couples TRBV7-9 to TRBJ2-5; 7 nucleotides match TRBD2. The CDR3 has 14 amino acids. Looked up from germline, CDR1 is SEHNR and CDR2 is FQNEAQ (reference sequence). Losses at the gene ends were 6 bases for V and 3 bases for J; bases not matched to a gene: 7. The CDR3 DNA reads as TGTGCCAGCAGAACCGGGACTACCAAAGAGACCCAGTACTTC. Amino acid sequence: CASRTGTTKETQYF.

This sequence joins TRBV6-2 or TRBV6-3 and TRBJ2-7; D may be TRBD1 (6 bases). CDR1 MNHEY and CDR2 SVGEGT come from the germline V gene. Deletions cut 5 bases from V and 1 base from J, with 9 bases between. This CDR3 region has 13 residues. CDR3 sequence: CASSDRRSYEQYF. The CDR3 DNA reads as TGTGCCAGCAGTGACAGGAGATCCTACGAGCAGTACTTC.

This clone was observed a single time. This chain joins TRBV29-1 and TRBJ1-2; D gene uncertain. The germline V gene encodes CDR1 SQVTM and CDR2 ANQGSEA. Trimming stripped 4 bases from V and 4 bases from J, with 7 bases between. There are 11 residues in the CDR3. The CDR3 is CSVVIIYGYTF. DNA for the CDR3: TGCAGCGTTGTCATAATCTATGGCTACACCTTC.

The rearrangement uses TRBV6-4 and TRBJ2-3; 9 bases match TRBD2. V shed 2 bases and J 3 bases; nucleotides not matched to a gene: 9. CDR1 is MRHNA and CDR2 is SNTAGT in the germline V gene. The CDR3 has 17 residues. The CDR3 bases are TGTGCCAGCAGTGACGGTCCCGCGGGGGGGATAACAGATACGCAGTATTTT. Amino acid sequence: CASSDGPAGGITDTQYF.

In its sample, this clone was seen once. The chain carries TRBV6-5 and TRBJ2-5; D tentatively reads TRBD1 or TRBD2 (5 bases each). The length of the CDR3 is 15 residues. CDR1 and CDR2 from the germline V gene are MNHEY and SVGAGI. The V end was cut by 0 bases, the J end by 2 bases, with 10 bases between. CDR3 DNA: TGTGCCAGCAGTTACTCACCAGGGACGCAAGAGACCCAGTACTTC. It is translated as CASSYSPGTQETQYF.

The chain links TRBV2 to TRBJ1-3; no firm D call. Trimming took off 2 bases at V and 0 bases at J, with 8 bases between the two ends. The CDR3 sequence is 15 residues long. Germline V CDR1 and CDR2: SNHLY, FYNNEI. The CDR3 sequence: CASSEMTYSGNTIYF. The CDR3 DNA reads as TGTGCCAGCAGTGAAATGACCTACTCTGGAAACACCATATATTTT.